This T cell receptor beta chain derives from a study of tumor-infiltrating lymphocytes in oesophageal squamous cell carcinoma (dated by TCRdb to 2016 to 2017). The library was prepared using PCR. Sequencing took place on an Illumina HiSeq 2000. TCRdb trimmed public reads at Q25 via fastp, called clones via MiXCR and kept in-frame beta chains. Rows are unified per CDR3 protein, each entry keeping the most common DNA and genes. This sample is represented by over 14,000 distinct CDR3 sequences; roughly 44% of them were singletons. 40% to 50% of the sample belongs to the ten largest clones. From the cysteine up to the phenylalanine, the CDR3 has a length of 15 residues. The DNA shown is the 45-base CDR3, in frame from base 1. Reading the germline V gene gives CDR1 SGHVS and CDR2 FNYEAQ. Concerning this clonotype itself: Its specific antigen is unknown. The germline gene is not matched at one end of the junction; a read error may be the cause.

Recombination connected TRBV7-6 to TRBJ2-2; 10 central bases correspond to TRBD1. Source material: blood. This TCR was sampled from a male donor with esophageal squamous cell carcinoma. The DNA sequence reads TGTGCTAGCAGCAAGACAGGGGGCGATACCGGGGAGCTGTTTTTT. It translates as CASSKTGGDTGELFF. Extended through the reference TRBV7-6 and TRBJ2-2 proteins, this CDR3 yields the full variable domain: GAGVSQSPRYKVTKRGQDVALRCDPISGHVSLYWYRQALGQGPEFLTYFNYEAQQDKSGLPNDRFSAERPEGSISTLTIQRTEQRDSAMYRCASSKTGGDTGELFFGEGSRLTVL.